This paragraph reports one T cell receptor (beta chain). V lost 6 bases, J lost 0 bases, and 18 bases lay in between. This CDR3 is built from 16 residues. Germline values: CDR1 SNHLY, CDR2 FYNNEI. Recovery among Cohort 3 donors was established by two negative PCRs, clearance, or symptom resolution. The source of the sample is a study of blood T cell repertoires in COVID-19. The overall study: Acute-phase and convalescent COVID-19 samples originated in the United States, Italy and Spain. Sources were T cells, B-cell-depleted T cells, or PBMCs; the material itself was cDNA or gDNA.

Sequencing was performed with immunoSEQ multiplex PCR; in TCRdb, only in-frame clones are kept and a portion is missing. The sample yields 250,000 to 300,000 clones, 70% to 90% seen once. The sample taken for sequencing was PBMCs or T cells enriched from blood (not recorded which). The TCR originated in a man in his late teens or twenties who had recovered from COVID-19. V gene TRBV2 combines with J gene TRBJ2-7, with D perhaps matching TRBD2 (5 bases). CDR3 sequence reads: CASRTLLGGGSYEQYF. CDR3 sequence (DNA): TGTGCCAGCAGGACCCTGTTGGGCGGAGGCTCCTACGAGCAGTACTTC.